The 8 T cell receptor beta chains below come from one sample, sequenced in a study of response to subunit inactivated influenza vaccine. TCRdb analysed the RT-PCR reads with MiXCR anew, one entry per CDR3 protein. The sample yields hundreds of thousands of distinct CDR3 sequences, around 20% seen once. Sample: PBMCs from blood, taken roughly 5 days after vaccination. The receptors come from a man aged 45-60 years who received an inactivated influenza vaccine.

The chain employs TRBV25-1 and TRBJ2-1; 7 bases map to TRBD1. Germline-derived CDR1 and CDR2 are MGHDK and SYGVNS. The trim removed 6 bases at V and 7 bases at J, leaving 3 bases unmatched. The CDR3 extends over 12 amino acids. This chain's CDR3 is CASSGQVNEQFF. The CDR3 coding sequence is TGTGCCAGCAGCGGACAGGTGAATGAGCAGTTCTTC.

V gene TRBV5-1 combines with J gene TRBJ2-1; D might be TRBD2 (6 bases). Germline V gene data show CDR1 as SGHRS and CDR2 as YFSETQ. The V end lost 4 bases, the J end lost 4 bases, and 24 bases lay between the germline ends. The CDR3 has 18 amino acids. The CDR3 here is CASSRPQSFGSGYNEQFF. DNA of the CDR3: TGCGCCAGCAGCCGACCCCAAAGCTTCGGGAGTGGGTACAATGAGCAGTTCTTC.

V usage is TRBV4-3 and J usage is TRBJ2-3; 14 nucleotides agree with TRBD2. CDR3 size: 17 residues. The J segment lost 5 bases and the V segment lost 4 bases, leaving 8 bases of the junction unmatched. Per the germline V gene, CDR1 is LGHNA and CDR2 is YSLEER. The CDR3, as DNA: TGCGCCAGCAGCCCCTCCTCCGGGACTAGCGGGAGAGATACGCAGTATTTT. Its protein is CASSPSSGTSGRDTQYF.

This clonotype was seen a handful of times. CDR3 sequence reads: CASSLATLNSYNEQFF. CDR3 nucleotides: TGTGCCAGCAGCTTAGCGACGTTGAACTCCTACAATGAGCAGTTCTTC. The chain joins TRBV7-2 to TRBJ2-1; no clear D. The germline V gene encodes CDR1 SGHTA and CDR2 FQGNSA. CDR3 length: 16 amino acids. Trimming took off 0 bases at V and 0 bases at J, with 9 bases between the two ends.

This clonotype was detected ten times or more. The gene calls are TRBV7-8 and TRBJ2-7; TRBD2 agrees at 7 bases. Germline CDR1 and CDR2: SGHVS and FQNEAQ. Trimming at V came to 6 bases and at J to 8 bases, leaving 1 base not matched to a gene. The CDR3 length is 10 residues. CDR3 DNA sequence: TGTGCCAGCAGTGGGACTAAGCAGTACTTC. It encodes CASSGTKQYF.

This clonotype appeared a few times. This clone may be a read error of a much larger clone one base away. V is TRBV5-1 and J is TRBJ2-3; 8 bases align to TRBD2. The CDR3 has 14 amino acids. Trimming removed 3 bases from V and 1 base from J; junction bases left unmatched: 1. Germline-derived CDR1 and CDR2 are SGHRS and YFSETQ. The CDR3 loop is CASSWGLGTDTQYF. DNA for the CDR3: TGCGCCAGCAGCTGGGGACTAGGCACAGATACGCAGTATTTT.

This clonotype turned up a few times. V is TRBV20-1 and J is TRBJ2-1; tentatively, D is TRBD2 (6 bases). Trimming cost V 6 bases and J 8 bases, with 17 bases left between them. The germline gives CDR1 DFQATT, CDR2 SNEGSKA (reference sequence). CDR3 length: 13 amino acids. The CDR3 is CSASSRGLDEQFF. The CDR3 DNA reads as TGCAGTGCCTCTAGCCGGGGGTTGGATGAGCAGTTCTTC.

This clonotype was counted a few times. The J gene is TRBJ2-7, the V gene TRBV20-1, with 15 bases matching TRBD2. CDR3 size: 16 residues. The V gene's germline CDR1 is DFQATT and CDR2 SNEGSKA (reference sequence). The V segment lost 5 bases and the J segment 3 bases; nucleotides outside the gene matches: 8. The CDR3 spells CSAFGTSGRMGYEQYF. The CDR3 DNA follows: TGCAGTGCTTTCGGGACTAGCGGGAGGATGGGCTACGAGCAGTACTTC.